The sequence of this T cell receptor beta chain was determined in a study of cytomegalovirus exposure and HLA in healthy donors. Whole-study findings and limits: As was reported, the classifier diagnosed cytomegalovirus status with high specificity and sensitivity. When a later analysis was performed, an Asian-associated ancestry cluster reportedly had fewer N-insertions than the roughly 670-donor mean. As was reported, the HLA-A and HLA-B alleles of most subjects were accurately predicted from TCR beta sequences.

A multiplex PCR was run with 60 Vbeta primers and 13 Jbeta primers. Method: immunoSEQ multiplex PCR; TCRdb's copy keeps in-frame clones and lacks some. The data hold more than 75,000 clones, with roughly 79% observed a single time. The junction had 12 bases not matched to a gene; V was cut back by 3 bases and J by 1 base. CDR3 length: 18 residues. From germline, CDR1 is KGHSH and CDR2 LQKENI. This clone was seen just once. The target antigen is unknown. The TCR comes from a woman in her 40s in good health and CMV-seronegative. What was sequenced was PBMCs. This rearrangement joins TRBV18 to TRBJ2-3, with 8 bases that match TRBD1. CDR3: CASSPQRLRGQGTDTQYF. In DNA, the CDR3 is TGTGCCAGCTCACCCCAACGTCTACGGGGACAGGGCACAGATACGCAGTATTTT. The full variable domain, completed using reference TRBV18 and TRBJ2-3, is NAGVMQNPRHLVRRRGQEARLRCSPMKGHSHVYWYRQLPEEGLKFMVYLQKENIIDESGMPKERFSAEFPKEGPSILRIQQVVRGDSAAYFCASSPQRLRGQGTDTQYFGPGTRLTVL.